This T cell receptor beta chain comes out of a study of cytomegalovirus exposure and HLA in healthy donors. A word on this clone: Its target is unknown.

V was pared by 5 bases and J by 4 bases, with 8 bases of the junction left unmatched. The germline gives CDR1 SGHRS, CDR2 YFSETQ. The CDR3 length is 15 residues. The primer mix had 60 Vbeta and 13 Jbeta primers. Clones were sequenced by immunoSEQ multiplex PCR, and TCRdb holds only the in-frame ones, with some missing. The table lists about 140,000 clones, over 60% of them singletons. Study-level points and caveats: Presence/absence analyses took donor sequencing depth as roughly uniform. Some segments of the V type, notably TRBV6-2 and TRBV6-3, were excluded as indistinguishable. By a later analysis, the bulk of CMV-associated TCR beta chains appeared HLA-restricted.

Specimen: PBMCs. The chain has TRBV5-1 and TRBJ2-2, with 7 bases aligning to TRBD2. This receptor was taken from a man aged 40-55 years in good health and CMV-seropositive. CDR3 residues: CASRGDPGGTGELFF. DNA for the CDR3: TGCGCCAGCAGAGGCGATCCGGGGGGCACCGGGGAGCTGTTTTTT.